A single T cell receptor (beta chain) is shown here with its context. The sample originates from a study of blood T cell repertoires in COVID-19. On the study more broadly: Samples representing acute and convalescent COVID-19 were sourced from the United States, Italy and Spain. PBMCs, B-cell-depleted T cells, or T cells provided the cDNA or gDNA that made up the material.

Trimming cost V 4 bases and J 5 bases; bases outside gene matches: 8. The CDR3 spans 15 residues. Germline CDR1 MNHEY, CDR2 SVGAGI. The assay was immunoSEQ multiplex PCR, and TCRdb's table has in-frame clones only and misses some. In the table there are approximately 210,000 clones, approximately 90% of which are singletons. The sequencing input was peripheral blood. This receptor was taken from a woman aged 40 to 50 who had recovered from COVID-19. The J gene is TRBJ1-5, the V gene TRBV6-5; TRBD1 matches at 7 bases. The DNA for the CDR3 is TGTGCCAGCAGTTCCACCACAGGGGTAGATCAGCCCCAGCATTTT. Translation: CASSSTTGVDQPQHF.